This T cell receptor beta chain emerged from a study of shared T cell receptors in the human thymus. The method was immunoSEQ multiplex PCR; TCRdb's version includes in-frame clones alone and lacks a portion of them. The sample comprises about 400,000 clones, around 95% of which are singletons, and approximately 0.02% rests with the top ten. The CDR3 length is 17 residues. Trimming took 7 bases from V and 4 from J; bases not matched to a gene: 13. Germline-derived CDR1 and CDR2 are LNHDA and SQIVND (reference sequence). Material: thymocytes. The gene calls are TRBV19 and TRBJ2-1; 10 nucleotides agree with TRBD2. The clonotype originates from a human donor. The CDR3 sequence is CASTVSGRPPSYNEQFF. The CDR3 nucleotides read TGTGCCAGTACCGTTAGCGGGAGGCCCCCTTCTTACAATGAGCAGTTCTTC.